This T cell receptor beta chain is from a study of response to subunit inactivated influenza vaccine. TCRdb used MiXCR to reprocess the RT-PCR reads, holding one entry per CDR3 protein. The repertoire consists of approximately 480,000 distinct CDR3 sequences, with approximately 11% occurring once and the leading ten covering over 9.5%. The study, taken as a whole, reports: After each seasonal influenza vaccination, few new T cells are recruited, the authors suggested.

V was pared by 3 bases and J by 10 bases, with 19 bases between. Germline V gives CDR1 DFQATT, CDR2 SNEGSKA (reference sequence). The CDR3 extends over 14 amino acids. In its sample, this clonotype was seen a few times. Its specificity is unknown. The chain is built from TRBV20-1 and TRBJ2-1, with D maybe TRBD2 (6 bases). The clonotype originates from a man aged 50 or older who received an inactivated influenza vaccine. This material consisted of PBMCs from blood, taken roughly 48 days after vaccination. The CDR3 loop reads CSARTLAGTLEQFF. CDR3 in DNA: TGCAGTGCTAGGACCCTGGCCGGGACTCTCGAGCAGTTCTTC.